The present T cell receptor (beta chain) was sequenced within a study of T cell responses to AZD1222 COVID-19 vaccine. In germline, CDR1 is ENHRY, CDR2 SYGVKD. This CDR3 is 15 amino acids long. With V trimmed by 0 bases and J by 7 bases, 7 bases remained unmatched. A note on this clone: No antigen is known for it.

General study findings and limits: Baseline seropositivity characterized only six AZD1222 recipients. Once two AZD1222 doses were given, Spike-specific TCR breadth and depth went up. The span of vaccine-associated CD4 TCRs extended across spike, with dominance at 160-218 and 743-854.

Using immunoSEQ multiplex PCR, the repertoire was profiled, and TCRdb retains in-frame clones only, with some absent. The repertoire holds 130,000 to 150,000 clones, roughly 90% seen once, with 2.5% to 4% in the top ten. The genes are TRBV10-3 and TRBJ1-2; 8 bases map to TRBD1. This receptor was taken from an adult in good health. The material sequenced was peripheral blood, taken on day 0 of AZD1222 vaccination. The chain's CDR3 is CAISESIQGVSGYTF. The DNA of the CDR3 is TGTGCCATCAGTGAGTCGATACAGGGGGTCTCTGGCTACACCTTC.